This TCR beta chain was documented in a study of T cell responses to AZD1222 COVID-19 vaccine. V was clipped by 6 bases and J by 2 bases, with 17 bases between them. The CDR3 runs 15 residues. The germline V gene encodes CDR1 SGHKS and CDR2 YYEKEE (reference sequence). Profiling relied on immunoSEQ multiplex PCR, and the TCRdb table lists in-frame clones only, not all of them. The sample records some 140,000 clones, 85% to 95% being singletons. The material was peripheral blood, obtained on day 0 of AZD1222 vaccination. The chain has TRBV5-5 and TRBJ1-2, with unresolved D. The sequence came from an adult in good health. CDR3 bases: TGTGCCAGCATCCTGTCTCTGGGGATCAACTATGGCTACACCTTC. Its translation is CASILSLGINYGYTF.